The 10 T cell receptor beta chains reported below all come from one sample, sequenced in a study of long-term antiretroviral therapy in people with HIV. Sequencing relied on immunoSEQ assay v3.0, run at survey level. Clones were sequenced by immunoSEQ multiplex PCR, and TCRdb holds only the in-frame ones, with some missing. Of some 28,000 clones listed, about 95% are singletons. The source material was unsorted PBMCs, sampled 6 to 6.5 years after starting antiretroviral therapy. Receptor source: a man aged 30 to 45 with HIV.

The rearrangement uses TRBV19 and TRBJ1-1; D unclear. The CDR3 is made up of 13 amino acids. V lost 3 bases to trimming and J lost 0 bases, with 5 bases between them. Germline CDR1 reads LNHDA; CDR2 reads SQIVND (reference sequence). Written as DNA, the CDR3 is TGTGCCAGTAGTATCGGGGTGAACACTGAAGCTTTCTTT. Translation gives CASSIGVNTEAFF. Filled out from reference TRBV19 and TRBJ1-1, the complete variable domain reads DGGITQSPKYLFRKEGQNVTLSCEQNLNHDAMYWYRQDPGQGLRLIYYSQIVNDFQKGDIAEGYSVSREKKESFPLTVTSAQKNPTAFYLCASSIGVNTEAFFGQGTRLTVV.

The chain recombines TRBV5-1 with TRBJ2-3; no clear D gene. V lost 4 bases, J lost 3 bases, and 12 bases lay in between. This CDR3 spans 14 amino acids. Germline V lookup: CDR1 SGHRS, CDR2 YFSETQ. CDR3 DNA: TGCGCCAGCAGCGCAGCCCCGGGTACAGATACGCAGTATTTT. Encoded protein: CASSAAPGTDTQYF.

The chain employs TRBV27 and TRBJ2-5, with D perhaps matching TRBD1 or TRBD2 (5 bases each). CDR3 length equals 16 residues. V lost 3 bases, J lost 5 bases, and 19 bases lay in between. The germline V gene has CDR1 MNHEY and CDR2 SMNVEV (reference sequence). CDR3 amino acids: CASSFSGTQGGETQYF. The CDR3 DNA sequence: TGTGCCAGCAGTTTCTCCGGGACCCAGGGCGGGGAGACCCAGTACTTC.

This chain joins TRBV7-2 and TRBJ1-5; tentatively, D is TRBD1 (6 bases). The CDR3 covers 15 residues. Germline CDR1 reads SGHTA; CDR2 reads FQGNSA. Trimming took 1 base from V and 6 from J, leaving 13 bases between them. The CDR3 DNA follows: TGTGCCAGCAGCTTAGTTGGTGGAGGGGGTCAGCCCCAGCATTTT. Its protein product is CASSLVGGGGQPQHF. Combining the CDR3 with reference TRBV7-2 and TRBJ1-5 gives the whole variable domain GAGVSQSPSNKVTEKGKDVELRCDPISGHTALYWYRQSLGQGLEFLIYFQGNSAPDKSGLPSDRFSAERTGGSVSTLTIQRTQQEDSAVYLCASSLVGGGGQPQHFGDGTRLSIL.

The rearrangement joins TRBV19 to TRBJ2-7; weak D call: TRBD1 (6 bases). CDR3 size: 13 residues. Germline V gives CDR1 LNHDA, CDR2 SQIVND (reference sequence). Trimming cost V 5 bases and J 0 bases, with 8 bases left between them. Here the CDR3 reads CASSLDSSYEQYF. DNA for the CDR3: TGTGCCAGTAGTTTGGACAGCTCCTACGAGCAGTACTTC.

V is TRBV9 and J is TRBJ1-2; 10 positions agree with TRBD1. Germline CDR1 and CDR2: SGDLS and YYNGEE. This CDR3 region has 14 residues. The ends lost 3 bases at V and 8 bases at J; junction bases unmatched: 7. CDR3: CASSARQGARGYTF. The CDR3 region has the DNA TGTGCCAGCAGCGCCAGACAGGGGGCGAGAGGCTACACCTTC.

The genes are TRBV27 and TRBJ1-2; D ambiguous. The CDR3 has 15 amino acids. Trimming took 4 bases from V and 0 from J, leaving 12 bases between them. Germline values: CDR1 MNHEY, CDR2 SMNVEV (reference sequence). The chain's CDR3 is CASSSSPGPNYGYTF. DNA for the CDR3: TGTGCCAGCAGTTCCTCACCCGGGCCTAACTATGGCTACACCTTC.

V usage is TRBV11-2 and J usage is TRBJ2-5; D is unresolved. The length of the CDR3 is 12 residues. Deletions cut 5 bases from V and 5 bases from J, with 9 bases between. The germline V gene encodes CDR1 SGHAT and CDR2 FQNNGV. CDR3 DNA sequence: TGTGCCAGCAGCCCAAGGTTCGAGACCCAGTACTTC. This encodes CASSPRFETQYF.

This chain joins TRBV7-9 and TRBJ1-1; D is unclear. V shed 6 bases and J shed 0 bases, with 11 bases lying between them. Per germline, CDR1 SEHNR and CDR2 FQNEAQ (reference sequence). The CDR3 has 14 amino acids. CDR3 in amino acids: CASSPPNMNTEAFF. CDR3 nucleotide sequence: TGTGCCAGCAGTCCACCTAACATGAACACTGAAGCTTTCTTT. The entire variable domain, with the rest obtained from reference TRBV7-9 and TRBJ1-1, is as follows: DTGVSQNPRHKITKRGQNVTFRCDPISEHNRLYWYRQTLGQGPEFLTYFQNEAQLEKSRLLSDRFSAERPKGSFSTLEIQRTEQGDSAMYLCASSPPNMNTEAFFGQGTRLTVV.

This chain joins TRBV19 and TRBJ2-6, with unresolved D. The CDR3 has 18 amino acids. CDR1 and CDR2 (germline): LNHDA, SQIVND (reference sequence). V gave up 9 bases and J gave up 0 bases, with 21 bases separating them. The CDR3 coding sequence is TGTGCCAGCAAGCCGTTATCCGAGGCGCACTCTGGGGCCAACGTCCTGACTTTC. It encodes CASKPLSEAHSGANVLTF.